These T cell receptor beta chains were read from a single sample in a study of breast tumors, draining lymph nodes, adjacent tissues. In TCRdb, the multiplex PCR reads were re-called with MiXCR into one record per CDR3 protein. The sample carries 150,000 to 200,000 distinct CDR3 sequences, roughly 30% recorded once. What was sequenced was axillary lymph node tissue. Receptor source: a female donor with breast cancer. Some clones in this sample may be carry-over from other donors' samples. CDR3s include the opening cysteine and the closing phenylalanine or tryptophan. A D gene is named only where the DNA matches it firmly. Clone size is stated in some rows and not others, as once, few, many or a class when expanded.

CDR3 protein,CDR3 DNA,clone size,D gene,V gene,J gene
CASSLGGRPYNEQFF,TGTGCCAGCAGCTTGGGAGGGCGTCCCTACAATGAGCAGTTCTTC,many,TRBD2,TRBV13,TRBJ2-1
CAISGTVQDTQYF,TGTGCCATCAGTGGCACAGTTCAGGATACGCAGTATTTT,.,.,TRBV10-3,TRBJ2-3
CASSYRLAYTEAFF,TGTGCCAGCAGCTATCGGCTTGCGTACACTGAAGCTTTCTTT,.,.,TRBV7-6,TRBJ1-1
CSAEPGTRGSTF,TGCAGTGCTGAACCCGGGACACGCGGCTCCACCTTC,.,.,TRBV20-1,TRBJ1-2
CATTDRTSLEQYF,TGTGCCACTACGGACAGGACCTCTCTGGAGCAGTACTTC,many,TRBD1,TRBV19,TRBJ2-7
CASSRPGQVISGANVLTF,TGTGCCAGTAGCCGACCGGGACAGGTAATCTCTGGGGCCAACGTCCTGACTTTC,many,TRBD1,TRBV4-2,TRBJ2-6
CASSLGEVNEQFF,TGTGCCAGCAGCTTAGGTGAGGTCAATGAGCAGTTCTTC,many,.,TRBV11-3,TRBJ2-1
CASSVRGLEQYF,TGTGCCAGCAGTGTTCGGGGACTCGAGCAGTACTTC,many,.,TRBV6-1,TRBJ2-7
CSLEFPGLKPDTQYF,TGCAGCTTAGAATTCCCGGGACTCAAACCAGATACGCAGTATTTT,.,.,TRBV29-1,TRBJ2-3
CASSVDGVYEQYF,TGTGCCAGCAGCGTAGATGGGGTTTACGAGCAGTACTTC,many,.,TRBV9,TRBJ2-7
CASSPTRVGADTQYF,TGTGCCAGTAGCCCGACCAGGGTTGGGGCAGATACGCAGTATTTT,few,.,TRBV19,TRBJ2-3
CASSPGEVQPQHF,TGTGCCAGCTCACCAGGGGAAGTACAGCCCCAGCATTTT,.,.,TRBV18,TRBJ1-5
CSARKTGQKGSYTF,TGCAGTGCAAGGAAAACGGGACAGAAAGGCTCCTACACCTTC,many,TRBD1,TRBV20-1,TRBJ1-2
CASSLARTSGLNRNEQFF,TGTGCCAGCAGTTTAGCGCGAACTAGCGGGCTGAACAGGAATGAGCAGTTCTTC,.,TRBD2,TRBV12-3/TRBV12-4,TRBJ2-1
CASSEGVAGAPGNTQYF,TGTGCCAGCAGTGAAGGTGTAGCGGGGGCGCCCGGGAATACGCAGTATTTT,.,TRBD2,TRBV25-1,TRBJ2-3
CASIKREGRGNEQFF,TGCGCCAGCATTAAGCGGGAGGGCCGGGGGAATGAGCAGTTCTTC,.,TRBD2,TRBV10-1,TRBJ2-1
CASSSGDALYGYTF,TGTGCCAGCAGCTCAGGGGACGCCTTATATGGCTACACCTTC,many,.,TRBV7-9,TRBJ1-2
CASSQGQGLSGELFF,TGTGCCAGCAGCCAAGGTCAGGGCTTATCCGGGGAGCTGTTTTTT,many,.,TRBV3-1,TRBJ2-2
CSALVGTLSTDTQYF,TGCAGTGCACTAGTGGGAACTCTCAGCACAGATACGCAGTATTTT,.,.,TRBV20-1,TRBJ2-3
CASSGHRGSETQSF,TGTGCCAGCAGCGGGCACAGGGGGTCGGAGACCCAGTCCTTC,few,TRBD1,TRBV9,TRBJ2-5
CASRTQGFYGYTF,TGTGCCAGCAGGACACAGGGGTTCTATGGCTACACCTTC,.,TRBD1,TRBV28,TRBJ1-2
CASVFGATCEQYF,TGTGCCAGCGTATTCGGAGCCACCTGCGAGCAGTACTTC,.,.,TRBV7-9,TRBJ2-7
CASSPSTSGSLNEQFF,TGTGCCAGCAGCCCCTCGACTAGCGGGAGCCTAAATGAGCAGTTCTTC,few,TRBD2,TRBV7-9,TRBJ2-1
CASSLRAGERGTGELFF,TGTGCCAGCAGCTTACGAGCGGGAGAAAGGGGCACCGGGGAGCTGTTTTTT,many,TRBD2,TRBV11-2,TRBJ2-2
CASSLLSGGGYNEQFF,TGTGCCAGCAGCTTATTAAGCGGGGGGGGATACAATGAGCAGTTCTTC,many,TRBD2,TRBV7-6,TRBJ2-1
CASRELAGDEKLFF,TGTGCCAGCAGAGAACTAGCGGGAGATGAAAAACTGTTTTTT,.,.,TRBV2,TRBJ1-4
CASSLVAWEQFF,TGTGCCAGCAGCTTAGTGGCTTGGGAGCAGTTCTTC,many,.,TRBV7-9,TRBJ2-1
CASSLRLGRVGELFF,TGTGCCAGCAGCTTAAGGTTGGGGCGAGTCGGGGAGCTGTTTTTT,.,.,TRBV12-3/TRBV12-4,TRBJ2-2
CASSESRDCREEYF,TGCGCCAGCAGTGAGTCAAGGGACTGCCGTGAAGAGTACTTC,many,.,TRBV10-1,TRBJ2-5
CSARTSGRTPSREQYF,TGCAGTGCTCGGACTAGCGGGAGGACCCCCTCTAGAGAGCAGTACTTC,many,TRBD2,TRBV20-1,TRBJ2-7
CASSLATAPNSPLHF,TGTGCCAGCAGTTTAGCGACAGCCCCTAATTCACCCCTCCACTTT,many,.,TRBV6-5,TRBJ1-6
CASVPVRGTEAFF,TGTGCCAGCGTACCTGTGAGGGGCACTGAAGCTTTCTTT,.,.,TRBV12-3/TRBV12-4,TRBJ1-1
CASSGVATEAFF,TGTGCCAGCAGTGGGGTTGCGACTGAAGCTTTCTTT,few,.,TRBV12-3/TRBV12-4,TRBJ1-1
CSARGGTGKQPLHF,TGCAGTGCTAGAGGAGGGACAGGGAAACAGCCCCTCCACTTT,.,TRBD1,TRBV20-1,TRBJ1-6
CASSLGGRRAGAPGNEQFF,TGTGCCAGCAGCTTAGGGGGGAGGCGAGCGGGCGCCCCTGGCAATGAGCAGTTCTTC,many,.,TRBV7-3,TRBJ2-1
CASSYRDFSTDTQYF,TGTGCCAGCAGTTACCGGGATTTCAGCACAGATACGCAGTATTTT,many,.,TRBV6-5,TRBJ2-3
CASSVNPRQNSPLHF,TGTGCCAGCAGCGTAAACCCGAGACAGAATTCACCCCTCCACTTT,many,.,TRBV5-6,TRBJ1-6
CASSLDGPLDTQYF,TGTGCCAGCAGCTTAGACGGACCTTTAGATACGCAGTATTTT,many,.,TRBV7-2,TRBJ2-3
CASSFYSSNEKLFF,TGTGCCAGCAGCTTTTACAGCAGTAATGAAAAACTGTTTTTT,many,.,TRBV7-9,TRBJ1-4
CASSSAGQWSSQFF,TGTGCCAGCAGCTCCGCGGGACAGTGGTCGAGTCAGTTCTTC,many,.,TRBV7-9,TRBJ2-1
CASSLNGGDLFF,TGTGCCAGCAGCTTAAACGGGGGCGATCTGTTTTTT,many,.,TRBV7-9,TRBJ2-2
CASSQTSVKIYEQYF,TGCGCCAGCAGCCAGACTAGCGTAAAAATCTACGAGCAGTACTTC,.,TRBD2,TRBV4-1,TRBJ2-7
CASSQEGGSSYEQYF,TGCGCCAGCAGCCAAGAAGGGGGGAGCTCCTACGAGCAGTACTTC,many,.,TRBV4-1,TRBJ2-7
CASSLQGLYEQYF,TGTGCCAGCAGTTTACAGGGGCTCTACGAGCAGTACTTC,many,TRBD1,TRBV6-6,TRBJ2-7
CAINRETYNSPLHF,TGTGCCATAAACAGGGAGACGTATAATTCACCCCTCCACTTT,.,.,TRBV13,TRBJ1-6
CASSFSRGEEKLFF,TGCGCCAGCAGCTTCTCCAGGGGTGAAGAAAAACTGTTTTTT,many,.,TRBV5-1,TRBJ1-4
CASSLLAGTSYEQYF,TGTGCCAGCAGCTTGCTAGCGGGGACCTCCTACGAGCAGTACTTC,many,TRBD2,TRBV7-2,TRBJ2-7
CASSVTLAGWNNEQFF,TGTGCCAGCAGCGTCACACTAGCGGGGTGGAACAATGAGCAGTTCTTC,many,TRBD2,TRBV9,TRBJ2-1
CASSPLAGGGFGETQYF,TGTGCCAGCAGCCCTCTAGCGGGAGGAGGGTTCGGAGAGACCCAGTACTTC,many,TRBD2,TRBV7-6,TRBJ2-5
CASSQGGLDGYNEQFF,TGTGCCAGCAGCCAAGGGGGACTAGATGGATACAATGAGCAGTTCTTC,many,TRBD2,TRBV4-2,TRBJ2-1
CASSLRTSGGETQYF,TGTGCCAGCAGCCTTCGGACTAGCGGGGGAGAGACCCAGTACTTC,many,TRBD2,TRBV12-3/TRBV12-4,TRBJ2-5
CASSKRSAGVAKNIQYF,TGTGCCAGTAGTAAGCGGTCGGCGGGGGTTGCCAAAAACATTCAGTACTTC,.,TRBD2,TRBV19,TRBJ2-4
CSARDPRTGGNQPQHF,TGCAGTGCTAGAGATCCCCGGACAGGAGGCAATCAGCCCCAGCATTTT,many,TRBD1,TRBV20-1,TRBJ1-5